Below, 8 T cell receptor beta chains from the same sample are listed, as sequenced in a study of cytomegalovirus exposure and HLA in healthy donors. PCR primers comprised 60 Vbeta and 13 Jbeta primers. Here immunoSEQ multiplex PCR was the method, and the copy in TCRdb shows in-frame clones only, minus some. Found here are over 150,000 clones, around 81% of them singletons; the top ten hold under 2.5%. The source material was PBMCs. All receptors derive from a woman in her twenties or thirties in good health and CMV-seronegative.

Here the CDR3 reads CAIPGGQGRNYGYTF. The CDR3 DNA is TGTGCCATCCCAGGGGGGCAGGGGAGGAACTATGGCTACACCTTC. The chain employs TRBV28 and TRBJ1-2; 7 bases line up with TRBD1. V lost 10 bases and J lost 2; bases outside the gene matches: 13. Germline V gene data show CDR1 as MDHEN and CDR2 as SYDVKM. This CDR3 has 15 amino acids.

For the CDR3, the DNA is TGTGCCAGCAGTCCCCGACTAGCGGGATCAGAGACCCAGTACTTC. This gives the protein CASSPRLAGSETQYF. This chain links TRBV28 with TRBJ2-5, with 11 bases lining up with TRBD2. CDR3 size: 15 residues. Trimming cost V 5 bases and J 4 bases; bases outside gene matches: 6. The germline V gene encodes CDR1 MDHEN and CDR2 SYDVKM.

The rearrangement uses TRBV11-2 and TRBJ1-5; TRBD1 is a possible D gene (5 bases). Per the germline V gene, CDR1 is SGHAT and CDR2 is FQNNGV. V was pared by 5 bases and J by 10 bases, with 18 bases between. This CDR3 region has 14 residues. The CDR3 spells CASSLTVSGIPQHF. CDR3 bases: TGTGCCAGCAGCCTGACGGTATCAGGGATTCCCCAGCATTTT.

The CDR3, as DNA: TGTGCCAGCAGCTTAGGGTACTCGCGGGGGCAGTATACCGGGGAGCTGTTTTTT. Encoded protein: CASSLGYSRGQYTGELFF. The rearrangement joins TRBV11-3 to TRBJ2-2; TRBD2 is a possible D gene (7 bases). Trimming removed 1 base at V and 5 bases at J, with 20 bases between. Germline V gene sequence: CDR1 SGHNT, CDR2 YENEEA. This CDR3 has 18 amino acids.

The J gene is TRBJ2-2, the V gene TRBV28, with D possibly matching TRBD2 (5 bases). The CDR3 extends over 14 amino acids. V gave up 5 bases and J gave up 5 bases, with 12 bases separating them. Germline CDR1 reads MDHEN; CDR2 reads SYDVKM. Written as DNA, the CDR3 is TGTGCCAGCAGTATCCCCGGGGTTACCGGGGAGCTGTTTTTT. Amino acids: CASSIPGVTGELFF. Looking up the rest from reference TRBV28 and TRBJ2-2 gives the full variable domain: DVKVTQSSRYLVKRTGEKVFLECVQDMDHENMFWYRQDPGLGLRLIYFSYDVKMKEKGDIPEGYSVSREKKERFSLILESASTNQTSMYLCASSIPGVTGELFFGEGSRLTVL.

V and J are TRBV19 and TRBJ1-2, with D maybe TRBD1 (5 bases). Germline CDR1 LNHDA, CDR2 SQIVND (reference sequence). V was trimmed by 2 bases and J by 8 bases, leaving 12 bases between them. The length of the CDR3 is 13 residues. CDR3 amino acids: CASSIRERDGYTF. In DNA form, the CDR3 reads TGTGCCAGTAGTATACGGGAGAGGGACGGCTACACCTTC.

CDR3: CASSLAQGTLNTEAFF. The CDR3 nucleotides are TGTGCCAGCAGCCTAGCCCAGGGGACACTGAACACTGAAGCTTTCTTT. The V and J genes are TRBV11-2 and TRBJ1-1, with D possibly matching TRBD1 (6 bases). Germline CDR1 is SGHAT and CDR2 is FQNNGV. The CDR3 is 16 amino acids. The V end was cut by 5 bases, the J end by 0 bases, with 16 bases between.

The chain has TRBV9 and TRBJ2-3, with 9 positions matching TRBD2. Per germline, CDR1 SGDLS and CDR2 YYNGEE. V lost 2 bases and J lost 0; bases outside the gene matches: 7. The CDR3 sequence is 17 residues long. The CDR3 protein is CASSVSGGPSSTDTQYF. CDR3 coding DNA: TGTGCCAGCAGCGTGAGCGGGGGGCCCTCAAGCACAGATACGCAGTATTTT.